A selection of T cell receptor beta chains follows, all from one sample in a study of T cell changes during pregnancy in multiple sclerosis. Assay used: immunoSEQ multiplex PCR; TCRdb lists only in-frame clones, some missing. There are approximately 32,000 clones in the sample; approximately 90% occur only once, and around 5.1% lies in the top ten. The sample consisted of CD8+ T cells from peripheral blood mononuclear cells, taken in the first trimester of pregnancy. These receptors were obtained from a female donor with multiple sclerosis, enrolled in a pregnancy study. The CDR3 runs from the conserved cysteine through the conserved F or W. A D gene is named only where the DNA matches it firmly. Clone size is given for some rows only: seen once, a few or many times, or a class if the clone is expanded.

clone size	V gene	CDR3 length	D gene	J gene	CDR3 protein	CDR3 DNA
-	TRBV4-2	17	-	TRBJ1-5	CASSQDLLGGLNQPQHF	TGTGCCAGCAGCCAAGATCTTCTTGGGGGACTCAATCAGCCCCAGCATTTT
-	TRBV10-3	14	-	TRBJ1-2	CAIGAESMSYGYTF	TGTGCCATCGGGGCAGAATCCATGTCCTATGGCTACACCTTC
-	TRBV7-2	15	-	TRBJ2-7	CASSLWGIGDYEQYF	TGTGCCAGCAGCTTATGGGGTATCGGGGACTACGAGCAGTACTTC
-	TRBV27	14	TRBD2	TRBJ2-7	CASSLAGGTYEQYF	TGTGCCAGCAGTTTAGCGGGAGGAACCTACGAGCAGTACTTC
-	TRBV2	18	-	TRBJ2-1	CASRQKAWQQATYNEQFF	TGTGCCAGCAGGCAAAAAGCCTGGCAGCAGGCCACCTACAATGAGCAGTTCTTC
-	TRBV19	15	TRBD2	TRBJ2-2	CASSHLAGDTGELFF	TGTGCCAGTAGTCACCTAGCGGGAGACACCGGGGAGCTGTTTTTT
-	TRBV28	15	-	TRBJ1-4	CASAPWTDRNEKLFF	TGTGCCAGCGCACCCTGGACAGATCGAAATGAAAAACTGTTTTTT
-	TRBV10-2	16	-	TRBJ2-7	CASSSTSRPRSYEQYF	TGCGCCAGCAGCTCTACTTCTAGGCCCCGCTCCTACGAGCAGTACTTC
-	TRBV2	14	-	TRBJ1-1	CASSVPGGRTEAFF	TGTGCCAGCAGTGTGCCCGGGGGAAGGACTGAAGCTTTCTTT
-	TRBV2	15	TRBD2	TRBJ2-1	CASSASGGDYNEQFF	TGTGCCAGCAGCGCTAGCGGAGGGGACTACAATGAGCAGTTCTTC
-	TRBV27	16	TRBD2	TRBJ2-1	CASRHGSGSSYNEQFF	TGTGCCAGCAGACACGGCAGCGGGAGCTCCTACAATGAGCAGTTCTTC
-	TRBV13	14	-	TRBJ2-7	CASSLRLVRSEQYF	TGTGCCAGCAGCTTGAGACTAGTCCGAAGCGAGCAGTACTTC
-	TRBV12-5	13	-	TRBJ1-2	CASGLSLVAGYTF	TGTGCTAGTGGCCTTTCTTTGGTGGCTGGCTACACCTTC
-	TRBV9	13	-	TRBJ2-6	CASSRGGANVLTF	TGTGCCAGCAGCCGAGGCGGGGCCAACGTCCTGACTTTC
-	TRBV7-9	17	TRBD2	TRBJ2-1	CASSLRASGKTYNEQFF	TGTGCCAGCAGCTTAAGGGCTAGCGGGAAAACCTACAATGAGCAGTTCTTC
-	TRBV27	18	-	TRBJ2-1	CASSLQGFGGSSYNEQFF	TGTGCCAGCAGTTTGCAAGGGTTTGGGGGGAGCTCCTACAATGAGCAGTTCTTC
few	TRBV6-1	13	-	TRBJ2-7	CASSERGVDEQYF	TGTGCCAGCAGTGAACGAGGTGTGGACGAGCAGTACTTC
-	TRBV2	15	TRBD2	TRBJ2-7	CARAGMTGGYGEQYF	TGTGCCAGGGCTGGGATGACGGGAGGATATGGCGAGCAGTACTTC
once	TRBV18	16	TRBD1	TRBJ2-1	CASSPLRTGGNNEQFF	TGTGCCAGCTCACCACTGCGGACAGGGGGCAACAATGAGCAGTTCTTC
-	TRBV4-1	16	-	TRBJ1-4	CASSQEGGLGGEKLFF	TGCGCCAGCAGCCAAGAAGGTGGCCTTGGAGGGGAAAAACTGTTTTTT
-	TRBV6-5	14	-	TRBJ1-1	CASSYQGLNTEAFF	TGTGCCAGCAGTTATCAGGGGCTGAACACTGAAGCTTTCTTT
-	TRBV27	14	TRBD1	TRBJ2-7	CASTMTGGLYEQYF	TGTGCCAGCACTATGACAGGGGGACTCTACGAGCAGTACTTC
-	TRBV2	12	-	TRBJ1-2	CASSVLSWEDTF	TGTGCCAGCAGTGTCTTGAGTTGGGAGGACACCTTC
-	TRBV19	12	-	TRBJ1-1	CASSIGATEAFF	TGTGCCAGTAGTATAGGGGCCACTGAAGCTTTCTTT
-	TRBV19	15	TRBD1	TRBJ1-5	CASTSGQGGFQPQHF	TGTGCCAGTACCAGTGGACAGGGGGGCTTTCAGCCCCAGCATTTT
-	TRBV5-4	15	-	TRBJ2-3	CASSPQQGGRDTQYF	TGTGCCAGCAGCCCCCAGCAGGGGGGACGGGATACGCAGTATTTT
-	TRBV6-1	15	-	TRBJ1-2	CASSEEGFSNYGYTF	TGTGCCAGCAGCGAAGAGGGGTTCAGCAACTATGGCTACACCTTC
-	TRBV25-1	15	TRBD1	TRBJ2-3	CASRTGQGCTDTQYF	TGTGCCAGCAGAACGGGACAGGGCTGCACAGATACGCAGTATTTT
-	TRBV6-5	13	-	TRBJ1-2	CASRPDSTYGYTF	TGTGCCAGCAGGCCCGACAGTACTTATGGCTACACCTTC
-	TRBV9	18	TRBD2	TRBJ2-5	CASSVLPGATSGRETQYF	TGTGCCAGCAGCGTCCTTCCTGGGGCGACTAGCGGGAGGGAGACCCAGTACTTC
-	TRBV5-4	15	TRBD1	TRBJ2-5	CASSLGQGGTETQYF	TGTGCCAGCAGCCTCGGACAGGGGGGGACAGAGACCCAGTACTTC
-	TRBV4-1	16	-	TRBJ1-3	CASSQDQRWGGNTIYF	TGCGCCAGCAGCCAAGATCAGAGGTGGGGCGGAAACACCATATATTTT
-	TRBV7-9	15	-	TRBJ2-7	CASSPPGEGRDEQYF	TGTGCCAGCAGCCCCCCAGGGGAGGGCCGGGACGAGCAGTACTTC
-	TRBV10-3	14	-	TRBJ2-7	CAISETLNSYEQYF	TGTGCCATCAGTGAGACTCTGAACTCCTACGAGCAGTACTTC
-	TRBV18	18	-	TRBJ1-4	CASSRTGQLLTTNEKLFF	TGTGCCAGCTCACGTACCGGACAGCTTCTAACAACTAATGAAAAACTGTTTTTT
-	TRBV13	15	-	TRBJ2-1	CASSLTSTGYNEQFF	TGTGCCAGCAGCTTAACCTCGACGGGATACAATGAGCAGTTCTTC
-	TRBV4-3	16	TRBD1	TRBJ1-2	CASSPGQADSSYGYTF	TGCGCCAGCAGCCCAGGACAGGCCGACTCCTCTTATGGCTACACCTTC
-	TRBV2	17	TRBD2	TRBJ2-1	CASSLPSGRAEYNEQFF	TGTGCCAGCAGTTTGCCTAGCGGGAGGGCCGAGTACAATGAGCAGTTCTTC
-	TRBV28	15	-	TRBJ1-5	CASSSVTGSNQPQHF	TGTGCCAGCAGCTCGGTGACAGGAAGCAATCAGCCCCAGCATTTT
once	TRBV10-2	12	-	TRBJ2-7	CASRDKSYEQYF	TGCGCCAGCAGGGACAAGAGCTACGAGCAGTACTTC
-	TRBV5-6	17	TRBD2	TRBJ2-1	CASSLDASGRSKNEQFF	TGTGCCAGCAGCTTAGACGCTAGCGGGAGATCAAAAAATGAGCAGTTCTTC
once	TRBV13	13	-	TRBJ2-5	CASSFGGRETQYF	TGTGCCAGCAGCTTTGGAGGGAGGGAGACCCAGTACTTC
few	TRBV10-3	16	TRBD1	TRBJ2-1	CAISAQTGTGGDEQFF	TGTGCCATCAGTGCCCAGACCGGGACAGGGGGCGATGAGCAGTTCTTC
-	TRBV29-1	14	-	TRBJ2-1	CSVGGTLTYNEQFF	TGCAGCGTAGGCGGGACTCTCACTTACAATGAGCAGTTCTTC
-	TRBV7-9	17	TRBD2	TRBJ2-7	CASSSTGTSGRPYEQYF	TGTGCCAGCAGCTCCACCGGGACTAGCGGGAGGCCTTACGAGCAGTACTTC
-	TRBV13	17	TRBD1	TRBJ1-5	CASSLGAEGGGNQPQHF	TGTGCCAGCAGCTTAGGGGCTGAAGGGGGCGGCAATCAGCCCCAGCATTTT
-	TRBV10-2	13	TRBD2	TRBJ2-3	CASSRGSSDTQYF	TGCGCCAGCAGTCGCGGGAGTTCAGATACGCAGTATTTT
-	TRBV4-3	16	TRBD2	TRBJ2-1	CASSQVTPSGNDEQFF	TGCGCCAGCAGCCAAGTTACCCCTAGCGGGAACGATGAGCAGTTCTTC
-	TRBV19	15	TRBD1	TRBJ1-2	CASGVGTGWNYGYTF	TGTGCCAGTGGGGTGGGGACAGGGTGGAACTATGGCTACACCTTC
-	TRBV2	16	-	TRBJ2-4	CASSFRVRIAKNIQYF	TGTGCCAGCAGTTTCAGGGTTAGAATAGCCAAAAACATTCAGTACTTC
-	TRBV9	16	TRBD1	TRBJ1-2	CASSPPRDRLFYGYTF	TGTGCCAGCAGCCCACCCCGGGACAGGCTTTTCTATGGCTACACCTTC
-	TRBV7-8	14	TRBD2	TRBJ2-3	CASSLGGVTDTQYF	TGTGCCAGCAGCTTGGGGGGGGTCACAGATACGCAGTATTTT
-	TRBV5-1	20	TRBD1	TRBJ2-4	CASSNTGDRGLTLAKNIQYF	TGCGCCAGCAGCAACACCGGGGACAGGGGCCTAACCCTAGCCAAAAACATTCAGTACTTC
-	TRBV4-1	15	TRBD1	TRBJ1-2	CASSPDRDPDYGYTF	TGCGCCAGCAGCCCTGACAGGGATCCTGACTATGGCTACACCTTC
few	TRBV19	13	TRBD1	TRBJ1-1	CASSPTGDTEAFF	TGTGCCAGTAGTCCCACAGGGGACACTGAAGCTTTCTTT
once	TRBV13	17	TRBD1	TRBJ1-2	CAGSSWGQGESVNGYTF	TGTGCCGGCAGCTCCTGGGGACAGGGAGAGTCTGTCAATGGCTACACCTTC
-	TRBV6-6	12	TRBD1	TRBJ2-1	CASREQGNEQFF	TGTGCCAGCAGGGAACAGGGGAATGAGCAGTTCTTC
-	TRBV9	15	TRBD2	TRBJ2-7	CASSLGWGGNYEQYF	TGTGCCAGCAGCCTAGGGTGGGGGGGAAACTACGAGCAGTACTTC
-	TRBV7-4	19	-	TRBJ1-1	CASSLGEEEGRISNTEAFF	TGTGCCAGCAGCTTAGGGGAGGAGGAGGGGCGGATTTCGAACACTGAAGCTTTCTTT
-	TRBV7-4	18	TRBD1	TRBJ2-1	CASSRTGAPLKLYNEQFF	TGTGCCAGCAGCCGGACAGGGGCCCCTCTAAAATTATACAATGAGCAGTTCTTC